At least ten counts were recorded for the clone carrying this T cell receptor beta chain. What it recognizes is unknown. Amplification of TCR beta CDR3 regions used RNA as the template. TCR CDR3 regions were first amplified by RT-PCR with HTBI primers. MiXCR was run by TCRdb on the multiplex PCR reads, yielding one entry per CDR3 protein. Here the sample spans 560,000 or so distinct CDR3 sequences, 35% to 55% being singletons. The data derive from a study of T cells in Graves' hyperthyroidism and ophthalmopathy. Study results and limitations: Blood held most thyroid clonotypes expanded above 0.001 frequency. Ophthalmopathy was predicted by the model a median of about six months ahead of onset.

Graves' hyperthyroidism was deemed stable given no ophthalmopathy progression within 18 months. Diagnosis relied on clinical symptoms, serum thyroxine and TRAb, thyroid ultrasound and orbital computed tomography. The TCR sequence derives from a woman in her late teens or twenties with Graves' hyperthyroidism. Sequenced material: peripheral blood or thyroid tissue (not recorded which).

The DNA of the CDR3 is TGTGCCAGTAGAATCTCACGGGACACTGAAGCTTTCTTT. Amino acids: CASRISRDTEAFF. V usage is TRBV19 and J usage is TRBJ1-1; D is unresolved. In germline, CDR1 is LNHDA, CDR2 SQIVND (reference sequence). Trimming shortened V by 6 bases and J by 3 bases, and 11 bases separated the two germline ends. The CDR3 consists of 13 residues.